The TCR beta chain described here comes from a study of cytomegalovirus exposure and HLA in healthy donors. Points from the study as a whole: Diagnosis of cytomegalovirus status made by the classifier reportedly showed high specificity and sensitivity. Subsequent analysis of the approximately 110 validation repertoires found a tendency for first-cohort TCR clusters to co-occur.

Trimming cost V 1 base and J 4 bases, with 8 bases left between them. CDR3 size: 13 residues. Germline-derived CDR1 and CDR2 are SGHRS and YFSETQ. As concerns this clone: The antigen is unknown.

Assay used: immunoSEQ multiplex PCR; TCRdb lists only in-frame clones, some missing. The sample records about 160,000 clones, roughly 91% being singletons. Material for sequencing was PBMCs. The rearrangement links TRBV5-1 to TRBJ1-1, with D uncertain. The TCR originated in a young woman in good health and CMV-seropositive. CDR3 sequence reads: CASSLFVSTEAFF. Written as DNA, the CDR3 is TGCGCCAGCAGCTTGTTTGTGAGCACTGAAGCTTTCTTT. The full variable domain, completed using reference TRBV5-1 and TRBJ1-1, is KAGVTQTPRYLIKTRGQQVTLSCSPISGHRSVSWYQQTPGQGLQFLFEYFSETQRNKGNFPGRFSGRQFSNSRSEMNVSTLELGDSALYLCASSLFVSTEAFFGQGTRLTVV.